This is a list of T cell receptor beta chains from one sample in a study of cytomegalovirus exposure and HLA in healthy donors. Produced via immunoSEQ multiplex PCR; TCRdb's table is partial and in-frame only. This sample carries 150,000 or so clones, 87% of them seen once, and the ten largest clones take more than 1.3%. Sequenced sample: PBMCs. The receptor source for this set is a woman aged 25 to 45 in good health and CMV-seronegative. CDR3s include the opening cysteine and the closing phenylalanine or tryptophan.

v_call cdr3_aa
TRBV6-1 CASSSAGEQFF
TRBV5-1 CASSGVMGGETQYF
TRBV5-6 CASSLDLGGSDTEAFF
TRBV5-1 CASSLGWSGGSTDTQYF
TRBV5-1 CASSLAHIRVGTGEQFF
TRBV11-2 CASSFHYEQYF
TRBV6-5 CASSWLLGGEWFF
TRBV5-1 CASSLGQGSSNEQFF
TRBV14 CASSQEVAGNTGELFF
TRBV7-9 CASSLGTGRNYGYTF
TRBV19 CASSIASGGPDHYEQYF
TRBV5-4 CASSLNWEQFF
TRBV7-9 CASSLSGFYTDTQYF
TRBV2 CASRTSGQGNTEAFF
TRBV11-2 CASSRGPGSVPGKQFF
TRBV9 CASSVDGGGREQYF
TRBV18 CASSPDYRSGGANSYYNEQFF
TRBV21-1 CASSATENNSPLHF
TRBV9 CASSVSASTDTQYF
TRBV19 CASRPQGWNTEAFF
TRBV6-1 CASSGPQRGGYEQYF
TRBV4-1 CASSQGQGQYF
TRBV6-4 CASSDSRTSSRSEQFF
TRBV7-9 CASSPRHGDPYEQYF
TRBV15 CATSRRTDTYGYTF
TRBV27 CASSLRRPLRGGEKLFF